Presented here are 2 T cell receptor beta chains from one specimen sequenced in a study of blood T cell repertoires in COVID-19. Profiling relied on immunoSEQ multiplex PCR, and the TCRdb table lists in-frame clones only, not all of them. The sample includes about 210,000 clones, roughly 88% seen only once; the top ten take about 6%. Sequenced: PBMCs or T cells enriched from blood (not recorded which). The source of these receptors is a man aged 35-49 years with acute COVID-19.

This clone has more than one count but fewer than ten. The chain employs TRBV5-1 and TRBJ1-1; D uncertain. V gave up 0 bases and J gave up 4 bases, with 10 bases separating them. Germline V gene data show CDR1 as SGHRS and CDR2 as YFSETQ. The CDR3 is 14 amino acids. The CDR3 nucleotides read TGCGCCAGCAGCTTGGAAAGGCGGGGCACTGAAGCTTTCTTT. Its translation is CASSLERRGTEAFF.

The gene calls are TRBV4-2 and TRBJ2-7; TRBD2 matches 11 bases. V lost 4 bases, J lost 2 bases, and 13 bases stayed unmatched. The germline gives CDR1 LGHNA, CDR2 YNFKEQ. The CDR3 is 18 amino acids. The CDR3 nucleotides are TGTGCCAGCAGCCCAGTAGGACTAGCGGGCAATTTGACCTACGAGCAGTACTTC. This gives the protein CASSPVGLAGNLTYEQYF.